This TCR beta chain was obtained from a study of T cell changes during pregnancy in multiple sclerosis. Generated by immunoSEQ multiplex PCR, the TCRdb table keeps only in-frame clones and is missing some. The table has more than 35,000 clones, about 91% seen once. Germline CDR1 is MDHEN and CDR2 is SYDVKM. CDR3 size: 14 residues. V dropped 6 bases and J dropped 3; count of bases not matched to a gene: 5. The gene calls are TRBV28 and TRBJ1-5; 7 bases line up with TRBD1. The sample was CD8+ T cells from peripheral blood mononuclear cells, taken in the third trimester of pregnancy. This clonotype was sampled from a female donor with multiple sclerosis, enrolled in a pregnancy study. The CDR3 loop reads CASRPTGLNQPQHF. In DNA, the CDR3 is TGTGCCAGCAGGCCGACAGGGCTCAATCAGCCCCAGCATTTT.